This entry lists 30 T cell receptor beta chains sequenced from one sample in a study of cytomegalovirus exposure and HLA in healthy donors. Both 60 Vbeta primers and 13 Jbeta primers went into the PCR. The protocol was immunoSEQ multiplex PCR, while the TCRdb copy is restricted to in-frame clones and leaves out a portion. This sample lists some 39,000 clones; its ten largest clones have roughly 3.3%. The sample comprised PBMCs. The receptors shown here come from a woman aged 30 to 39 in good health and CMV-seropositive.

The chain joins TRBV29-1 to TRBJ1-1, with D perhaps TRBD1 (5 bases). Trimming left V 6 bases short and J 2 bases short, with 22 bases between. Germline V CDR1 and CDR2: SQVTM, ANQGSEA. The CDR3 spans 16 residues. CDR3 coding DNA: TGCAGCGTCGTACAGGTCGAAGTGGGTATAAACACTGAAGCTTTCTTT. Translated: CSVVQVEVGINTEAFF.

The chain has TRBV10-2 and TRBJ1-1; 7 bases agree with TRBD1. This CDR3 spans 13 amino acids. CDR1 and CDR2 from the germline V gene are WSHSY and SAAADI. The V gene end was trimmed by 7 bases and the J gene end by 0 bases; junction bases not matched to a gene: 2. This CDR3 is CASKDRLNTEAFF. CDR3 in DNA: TGCGCCAGCAAGGACAGGTTGAACACTGAAGCTTTCTTT.

J is TRBJ2-1 and V is TRBV27, with TRBD1 identical over 8 bases. The CDR3 runs to 16 residues. Per germline, CDR1 MNHEY and CDR2 SMNVEV (reference sequence). Trimming cost V 4 bases and J 7 bases; bases outside gene matches: 12. In nucleotides, the CDR3 is TGTGCCAGCAGTTCTCTCCAGGGGGCAGTAGAAAATGAGCAGTTCTTC. This sequence encodes CASSSLQGAVENEQFF.

The V gene is TRBV5-3, the J gene TRBJ1-2; D is possibly TRBD1 (6 bases). TRBV5-3 is an open reading frame, and its role is uncertain. The CDR3 extends over 16 amino acids. Trimming took off 2 bases at V and 4 bases at J, with 18 bases between the two ends. Written as DNA, the CDR3 is TGTGCCAGAAGCTTTCTTGACAGGCCGCTCGTCTATGGCTACACCTTC. This sequence encodes CARSFLDRPLVYGYTF.

This chain uses TRBV7-2 with TRBJ2-7, with TRBD1 as a possible D gene (6 bases). V lost 2 bases and J lost 2, with 19 bases in between. The length of the CDR3 is 17 residues. In germline, CDR1 is SGHTA, CDR2 FQGNSA. Here the CDR3 reads CASSLPIQGPLAYEQYF. The DNA of the CDR3 is TGTGCCAGCAGCTTACCTATACAGGGTCCACTCGCCTACGAGCAGTACTTC.

J is TRBJ2-3 and V is TRBV7-9, with 14 bases identical to TRBD2. The germline CDR1 and CDR2 sequences are SEHNR and FQNEAQ (reference sequence). J was trimmed by 1 base and V by 5 bases; bases with no gene match: 8. The CDR3 runs 18 residues. CDR3 residues: CASSHTPGLAGGTDTQYF. The CDR3 DNA sequence: TGTGCCAGCAGCCACACTCCGGGACTAGCGGGGGGCACAGATACGCAGTATTTT. Combining the CDR3 with reference TRBV7-9 and TRBJ2-3 gives the whole variable domain DTGVSQNPRHKITKRGQNVTFRCDPISEHNRLYWYRQTLGQGPEFLTYFQNEAQLEKSRLLSDRFSAERPKGSFSTLEIQRTEQGDSAMYLCASSHTPGLAGGTDTQYFGPGTRLTVL.

The chain employs TRBV30 and TRBJ1-4; D unclear. V lost 3 bases and J lost 3, with 8 bases in between. Germline CDR1 is GTSNPN and CDR2 is SVGIG (reference sequence). This CDR3 comprises 13 residues. The CDR3 loop reads CAWRRVANEKLFF. The CDR3 region has the DNA TGTGCCTGGAGGAGGGTAGCTAATGAAAAACTGTTTTTT. Using reference TRBV30 and TRBJ1-4 for the parts outside the CDR3, the full variable domain is SQTIHQWPATLVQPVGSPLSLECTVEGTSNPNLYWYRQAAGRGLQLLFYSVGIGQISSEVPQNLSASRPQDRQFILSSKKLLLSDSGFYLCAWRRVANEKLFFGSGTQLSVL.

CDR3 in amino acids: CASSPGLAGSQETQYF. The DNA for the CDR3 is TGCGCCAGCAGTCCGGGACTAGCGGGGTCACAAGAGACCCAGTACTTC. The gene calls are TRBV10-1 and TRBJ2-5; 13 bases align to TRBD2. Germline-derived CDR1 and CDR2 are WNHNN and SYGVQD (reference sequence). The CDR3 spans 16 residues. V lost 5 bases to trimming and J lost 2 bases; unmatched junction nucleotides: 5.

V and J are TRBV6-4 and TRBJ2-3; 10 bases match TRBD2. Looked up from germline, CDR1 is MRHNA and CDR2 is SNTAGT. The V segment lost 0 bases and the J segment 4 bases; nucleotides outside the gene matches: 1. The CDR3 has 15 amino acids. CDR3 coding DNA: TGTGCCAGCAGTGACTCTAGCGGGGGGCCAGATACGCAGTATTTT. This sequence encodes CASSDSSGGPDTQYF.

This rearrangement joins TRBV5-5 to TRBJ1-1; D may be TRBD1 (5 bases). The CDR3 has 14 residues. Per germline, CDR1 SGHKS and CDR2 YYEKEE (reference sequence). V lost 3 bases and J 1 base, leaving 10 bases between the germline ends. The CDR3 loop is CASSWGRRNTEAFF. CDR3 DNA: TGTGCCAGCAGCTGGGGCCGGCGGAACACTGAAGCTTTCTTT.

The rearrangement joins TRBV6-5 to TRBJ2-7; tentative D call: TRBD2 (5 bases). Germline CDR1 reads MNHEY; CDR2 reads SVGAGI. CDR3 length equals 14 residues. Trimming stripped 5 bases from V and 4 bases from J, with 15 bases between. CDR3 coding DNA: TGTGCCAGCAGTCCCGTGGGCGGGCGATACGAGCAGTACTTC. This gives the protein CASSPVGGRYEQYF.

The chain recombines TRBV5-6 with TRBJ2-1, with D possibly being TRBD1 (5 bases). CDR3 length: 13 amino acids. Per germline, CDR1 SGHDT and CDR2 YYEEEE. Trimming left V 1 base short and J 8 bases short, with 10 bases between. The CDR3 reads CASSLPSTDEQFF. DNA for the CDR3: TGTGCCAGCAGCTTGCCCTCGACAGATGAGCAGTTCTTC.

This chain joins TRBV5-1 and TRBJ1-2; TRBD1 aligns across 9 bases. Losses at the gene ends were 5 bases for V and 8 bases for J; bases not matched to a gene: 7. The CDR3 extends over 13 amino acids. CDR1 and CDR2 from the germline V gene are SGHRS and YFSETQ. The CDR3 bases are TGCGCCAGCAGGGATGGACAGGGGAGCGGCTACACCTTC. Its protein is CASRDGQGSGYTF. Full variable domain (rest looked up from reference TRBV5-1 and TRBJ1-2): KAGVTQTPRYLIKTRGQQVTLSCSPISGHRSVSWYQQTPGQGLQFLFEYFSETQRNKGNFPGRFSGRQFSNSRSEMNVSTLELGDSALYLCASRDGQGSGYTFGSGTRLTVV.

The CDR3 spells CASSVTGIYNEQFF. The CDR3 DNA reads TGTGCCAGCAGCGTTACCGGGATTTACAATGAGCAGTTCTTC. This rearrangement joins TRBV9 to TRBJ2-1, with TRBD2 as a possible D gene (5 bases). Germline-derived CDR1 and CDR2 are SGDLS and YYNGEE. Trimming took off 2 bases at V and 4 bases at J, with 10 bases between the two ends. There are 14 residues in the CDR3.

The chain uses TRBV27 and TRBJ1-1, with TRBD1 matching 9 bases. The germline CDR1 and CDR2 sequences are MNHEY and SMNVEV (reference sequence). The CDR3 covers 16 residues. Losses at the gene ends were 2 bases for V and 0 bases for J; bases not matched to a gene: 4. The CDR3 DNA reads as TGTGCCAGCAGTTTAAGGACAGGGGCACTGAACACTGAAGCTTTCTTT. Amino acids: CASSLRTGALNTEAFF.

This chain connects TRBV29-1 to TRBJ1-5; no reliable D call. The CDR3 spans 13 residues. Germline CDR1 reads SQVTM; CDR2 reads ANQGSEA. V was cut by 5 bases and J by 1 base, with 9 bases left in between. CDR3 bases: TGCAGCGTTTCGAGGAGCAGCAATCAGCCCCAGCATTTT. It codes for CSVSRSSNQPQHF.

The V gene is TRBV9, the J gene TRBJ1-4, with 9 bases identical to TRBD1. The germline V gene encodes CDR1 SGDLS and CDR2 YYNGEE. The CDR3 runs 14 residues. V lost 5 bases and J lost 5; bases outside the gene matches: 4. Here the CDR3 DNA reads TGTGCCAGCAGTGTACAGGGGGCAAATGAAAAACTGTTTTTT. Protein sequence: CASSVQGANEKLFF.

The CDR3 coding sequence is TGTGCCAGCAGGGTAGGACAAACGAACACTGAAGCTTTCTTT. This codes for CASRVGQTNTEAFF. The rearrangement uses TRBV6-5 and TRBJ1-1; D possibly corresponds to TRBD1 (5 bases). The germline V gene has CDR1 MNHEY and CDR2 SVGAGI. The CDR3 is made up of 14 amino acids. Trimming pared 6 bases from V and 1 base from J, leaving 12 bases between.

The chain couples TRBV19 to TRBJ2-2; 14 bases map to TRBD2. The J segment lost 1 base and the V segment lost 10 bases, leaving 17 bases of the junction unmatched. CDR1 LNHDA and CDR2 SQIVND come from the germline V gene (reference sequence). The CDR3 contains 20 residues. In DNA form, the CDR3 reads TGTGCCACCTCTCACGGGACTAGCGGGGGCGGAACAAGGAACACCGGGGAGCTGTTTTTT. This gives the protein CATSHGTSGGGTRNTGELFF. The full variable domain, with the rest looked up from reference TRBV19 and TRBJ2-2, is DGGITQSPKYLFRKEGQNVTLSCEQNLNHDAMYWYRQDPGQGLRLIYYSQIVNDFQKGDIAEGYSVSREKKESFPLTVTSAQKNPTAFYLCATSHGTSGGGTRNTGELFFGEGSRLTVL.

The rearrangement links TRBV6-1 to TRBJ2-2; the D gene is possibly TRBD1 (6 bases). The CDR3 is 13 amino acids. V lost 3 bases to trimming and J lost 6 bases, with 8 bases between them. Germline V CDR1 and CDR2: MNHNS, SASEGT. Written as DNA, the CDR3 is TGTGCCAGCAGTGACAGGGGCCCCGGGGAGCTGTTTTTT. Translating it yields CASSDRGPGELFF.

This chain uses TRBV28 with TRBJ1-5; 10 bases match TRBD1. From germline, CDR1 is MDHEN and CDR2 SYDVKM. Unmatched junction bases numbered 4, after V lost 6 bases and J lost 5 bases. The CDR3 runs to 14 residues. CDR3 amino acids: CASSPGQGDQPQHF. DNA for the CDR3: TGTGCCAGCAGCCCAGGACAGGGGGATCAGCCCCAGCATTTT.

J is TRBJ1-6 and V is TRBV2; tentatively, D is TRBD1 (6 bases). The germline gives CDR1 SNHLY, CDR2 FYNNEI. The CDR3 covers 16 residues. Between the trimmed V and J ends, which lost 3 bases and 4 bases, there was a span of 13 bases. CDR3 in DNA: TGTGCCAGCAGTGAGGGGGCGAAAAGGTATAATTCACCCCTCCACTTT. Residues: CASSEGAKRYNSPLHF.

The CDR3 coding sequence is TGTGCCATCAGTGAGCCTTTAGCGGGGGGGTCCGTCGGGGAGCTGTTTTTT. Its protein is CAISEPLAGGSVGELFF. The chain couples TRBV10-3 to TRBJ2-2; 11 positions match TRBD2. Germline V gene sequence: CDR1 ENHRY, CDR2 SYGVKD. The CDR3 contains 17 residues. V trimming: 2 bases; J trimming: 7 bases; junction bases outside the gene matches: 9.

CDR3 region: CASSSRTGTYEQYF. Written as DNA, the CDR3 is TGTGCCAGCAGCTCCCGGACAGGGACGTACGAGCAGTACTTC. The chain joins TRBV28 to TRBJ2-5, with TRBD1 matching 8 bases. With the DNA end fitting TRBJ2-7 better, the J assignment may be wrong. In germline, CDR1 is MDHEN, CDR2 SYDVKM. This CDR3 spans 14 amino acids.

The gene calls are TRBV2 and TRBJ1-5; no firm D call. CDR1 SNHLY and CDR2 FYNNEI come from the germline V gene. The CDR3 totals 14 residues. V was shortened by 0 bases and J by 2 bases, with 5 bases between the two germline ends. CDR3 in DNA: TGTGCCAGCAGTGAAGCTCCGGGCAATCAGCCCCAGCATTTT. Translation gives CASSEAPGNQPQHF.

The genes are TRBV7-9 and TRBJ2-2; TRBD2 aligns across 9 bases. V gave up 7 bases and J gave up 5 bases; unmatched junction bases: 11. Germline CDR1 and CDR2: SEHNR and FQNEAQ (reference sequence). CDR3 size: 16 residues. CDR3 DNA: TGTGCCAGCACCCCGAATAGCGGGGGAGGGACCGGGGAGCTGTTTTTT. Its protein product is CASTPNSGGGTGELFF. Full variable domain (remainder filled in from reference TRBV7-9 and TRBJ2-2): DTGVSQNPRHKITKRGQNVTFRCDPISEHNRLYWYRQTLGQGPEFLTYFQNEAQLEKSRLLSDRFSAERPKGSFSTLEIQRTEQGDSAMYLCASTPNSGGGTGELFFGEGSRLTVL.

The chain recombines TRBV6-6 with TRBJ1-5; D gene unclear. The CDR3 runs 13 residues. CDR1 is MNHNY, CDR2 SVGAGI, per germline (reference sequence). Trimming stripped 6 bases from V and 12 bases from J, with 18 bases between. This chain's CDR3 is CASSNDRREGQHF. CDR3 sequence (DNA): TGTGCCAGCAGCAATGATAGGAGAGAGGGCCAGCATTTT.

V gene TRBV5-1 combines with J gene TRBJ1-3, with 7 bases aligning to TRBD1. Germline lookup yields CDR1 SGHRS and CDR2 YFSETQ. The CDR3 extends over 15 amino acids. V shed 0 bases, J shed 0 bases, and the junction held 0 bases outside the gene matches. CDR3 nucleotide sequence: TGCGCCAGCAGCTTGGCAGGGGGCTCTGGAAACACCATATATTTT. Translated, it gives CASSLAGGSGNTIYF.

The chain carries TRBV10-3 and TRBJ2-2, with unresolved D. From germline, CDR1 is ENHRY and CDR2 SYGVKD. The V and J ends lost 0 bases and 3 bases respectively, with 8 bases between them. This CDR3 has 15 residues. Here the CDR3 DNA reads TGTGCCATCAGTGAGTCGTCTACTCACACCGGGGAGCTGTTTTTT. It translates to CAISESSTHTGELFF.

This chain uses TRBV5-1 with TRBJ2-2, with TRBD2 identical over 10 bases. This CDR3 contains 16 residues. V gave up 0 bases and J gave up 6 bases; unmatched junction bases: 5. Germline CDR1 is SGHRS and CDR2 is YFSETQ. The CDR3 DNA is TGCGCCAGCAGCTTGGCCGAGCGGGGGGGCGCCGGGGAGCTGTTTTTT. Residues: CASSLAERGGAGELFF.